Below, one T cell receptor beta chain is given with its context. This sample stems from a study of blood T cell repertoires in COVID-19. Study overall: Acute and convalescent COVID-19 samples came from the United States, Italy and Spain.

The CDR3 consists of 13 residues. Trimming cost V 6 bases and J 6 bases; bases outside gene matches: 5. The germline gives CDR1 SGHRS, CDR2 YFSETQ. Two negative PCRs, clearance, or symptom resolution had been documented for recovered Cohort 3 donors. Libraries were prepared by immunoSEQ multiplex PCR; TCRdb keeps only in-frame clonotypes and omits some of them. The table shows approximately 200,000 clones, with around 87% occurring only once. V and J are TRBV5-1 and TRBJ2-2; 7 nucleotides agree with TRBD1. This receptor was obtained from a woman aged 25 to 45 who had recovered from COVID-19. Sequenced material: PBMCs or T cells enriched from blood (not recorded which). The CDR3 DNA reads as TGCGCCAGCAATAAGGGGGCAGCCGGGGAGCTGTTTTTT. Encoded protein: CASNKGAAGELFF. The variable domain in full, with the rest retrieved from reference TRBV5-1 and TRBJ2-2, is KAGVTQTPRYLIKTRGQQVTLSCSPISGHRSVSWYQQTPGQGLQFLFEYFSETQRNKGNFPGRFSGRQFSNSRSEMNVSTLELGDSALYLCASNKGAAGELFFGEGSRLTVL.